This T cell receptor beta chain was recorded in a study of tumor and adjacent non-tumor tissue in lung cancer. The study, taken as a whole, reports: Top 100 clones took a larger repertoire share in normal lung.

The template was RNA from unsorted bulk tissue. Distant lung tissue was collected more than 3 cm away from the tumor edge. CDR1 and CDR2 (germline): SEHNR, FQNEAQ (reference sequence). The V end was cut by 8 bases, the J end by 1 base, with 6 bases between. This CDR3 comprises 11 residues. A word on this clonotype: Its target is not known.

TCRbeta libraries were built with three rounds of nested PCR, modified from ARM-PCR. TCRdb ran MiXCR on the multiplex PCR reads and lists one entry per CDR3 protein. This sample has 60,000 to 65,000 distinct CDR3 sequences; 61% occur once, and the top ten carry less than 35%. The sequence was collected from a man between 65 and 79 years old with non-small cell lung cancer. V is TRBV7-9 and J is TRBJ2-7; D unclear. Sequencing was done on a sample of distant non-tumor lung tissue. This CDR3 reads CASLGSYEQYF. In DNA, the CDR3 is TGTGCCAGCCTTGGGTCCTACGAGCAGTACTTC.